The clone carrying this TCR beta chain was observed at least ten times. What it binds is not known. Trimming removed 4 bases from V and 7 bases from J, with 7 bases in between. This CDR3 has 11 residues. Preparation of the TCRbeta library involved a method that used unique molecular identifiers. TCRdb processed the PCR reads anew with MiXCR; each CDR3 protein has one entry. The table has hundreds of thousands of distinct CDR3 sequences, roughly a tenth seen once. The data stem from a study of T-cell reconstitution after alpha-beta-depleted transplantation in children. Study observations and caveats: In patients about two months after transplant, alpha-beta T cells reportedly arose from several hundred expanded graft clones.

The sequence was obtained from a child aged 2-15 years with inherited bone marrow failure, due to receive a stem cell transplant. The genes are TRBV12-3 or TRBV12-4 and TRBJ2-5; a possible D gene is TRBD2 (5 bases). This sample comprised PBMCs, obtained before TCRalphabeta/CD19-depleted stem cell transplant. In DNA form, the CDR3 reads TGTGCCAGCAGTTCCGGAGGGACCCAGTACTTC. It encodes CASSSGGTQYF.